This T cell receptor (beta chain) was identified during a study of beta chain features in type 1 diabetes. Concerning this clone: Its cognate antigen is unknown.

Study outcomes and limitations: When cDNA is sequenced, cells with high TCR expression could be over-represented. When Type 1 diabetes patients were examined, their TCRB CDR3s proved moderately but significantly shorter in all four CD4+ subsets.

TCRB transcripts that were expressed got sequenced, as all of the isolated RNA had been reverse transcribed. The protocol was immunoSEQ multiplex PCR, while the TCRdb copy is restricted to in-frame clones and leaves out a portion. The repertoire holds more than 120,000 clones, with more than 10% as singletons. The sequence was collected from a man in his late teens or twenties with type 1 diabetes. Sequencing was performed on central memory CD4+ T cells from blood.

CDR3 in DNA: TGCAGCGTGGGGGGTCAGACAGATACGCAGTATTTT. This sequence encodes CSVGGQTDTQYF. V and J are TRBV29-1 and TRBJ2-3; a possible D gene is TRBD2 (6 bases). Germline V gene lookup returns CDR1 SQVTM and CDR2 ANQGSEA. The CDR3 totals 12 residues. The V end was cut by 6 bases, the J end by 3 bases, with 10 bases between.